The 26 T cell receptor beta chains below all came from one sample that was sequenced in a study of T cells after yellow fever vaccination. A single record per CDR3 protein comes from TCRdb applying MiXCR to the 5' RACE reads. The sample shows about 300,000 distinct CDR3 sequences, approximately 10% of them seen only once. Here the sequenced sample was CD4+ T cells sorted from PBMCs, taken 5 days after the yellow fever booster vaccination. These receptor sequences come from a man between 18 and 29 years old who received the YFV17D yellow fever vaccine.

This chain joins TRBV20-1 and TRBJ2-1; D possibly corresponds to TRBD2 (6 bases). Germline CDR1 reads DFQATT; CDR2 reads SNEGSKA (reference sequence). V was shortened by 6 bases and J by 4 bases, with 19 bases between the two germline ends. The CDR3 covers 15 residues. Here the CDR3 DNA reads TGCAGTGCATACCGGGAGCGGCCCGTTTACAATGAGCAGTTCTTC. It translates to CSAYRERPVYNEQFF.

This clonotype was observed a few times. This chain joins TRBV19 and TRBJ2-1; D gene ambiguous. The CDR3 has 15 residues. V was pared by 0 bases and J by 4 bases, with 10 bases between. Germline V CDR1 and CDR2: LNHDA, SQIVND (reference sequence). This chain's CDR3 is CASSIDLQVYNEQFF. The CDR3 DNA reads TGTGCCAGTAGTATAGATCTTCAGGTATACAATGAGCAGTTCTTC.

This rearrangement joins TRBV7-6 to TRBJ1-1; tentative D call: TRBD1 (6 bases). This CDR3 spans 12 amino acids. Germline CDR1 and CDR2: SGHVS and FNYEAQ. The V gene lost 0 bases and the J gene lost 10 bases, with 9 bases spanning the gap. The DNA of the CDR3 is TGTGCCAGCAGCTTAGCTGGGGGCCCAGCTTTCTTT. This encodes CASSLAGGPAFF.

This chain connects TRBV20-1 to TRBJ1-2, with TRBD1 identical over 9 bases. After removal of 6 bases from V and 4 bases from J, the junction contained 9 bases not matched to a gene. Germline V CDR1 and CDR2: DFQATT, SNEGSKA (reference sequence). The CDR3 runs to 14 residues. CDR3 amino acids: CSAIGGQGPYGYTF. DNA for the CDR3: TGCAGTGCGATAGGGGGACAGGGCCCCTATGGCTACACCTTC.

This clonotype was counted a few times. The CDR3 sequence is CATSEDPDREEETQYF. Here the CDR3 DNA reads TGTGCCACCAGTGAGGACCCCGACAGGGAGGAAGAGACCCAGTACTTC. The gene calls are TRBV24-1 and TRBJ2-5; TRBD1 might be the D (7 bases). This CDR3 has 16 residues. CDR1 is KGHDR, CDR2 SFDVKD, per germline. V shed 4 bases and J shed 3 bases, with 17 bases lying between them.

The chain joins TRBV24-1 to TRBJ2-1; TRBD1 is a possible D gene (6 bases). Germline lookup yields CDR1 KGHDR and CDR2 SFDVKD. Trimming left V 0 bases short and J 6 bases short, with 14 bases between. The CDR3 is 16 amino acids. CDR3 bases: TGTGCCACCAGTGATTTGGGGGCGACAGGATCCAATGAGCAGTTCTTC. Translated: CATSDLGATGSNEQFF.

This clonotype appeared a few times. The V and J genes are TRBV10-3 and TRBJ2-2; tentatively, D is TRBD2 (6 bases). CDR3 size: 13 residues. CDR1 and CDR2 (germline): ENHRY, SYGVKD. The germline V and J ends were trimmed by 6 bases and 3 bases, with 8 bases remaining between them. CDR3 sequence: CAISGGYTGELFF. The CDR3 DNA follows: TGTGCCATCAGCGGGGGTTACACCGGGGAGCTGTTTTTT.

This clonotype was detected only a few times. This chain joins TRBV7-2 and TRBJ2-3, with a tentative D call TRBD2 (7 bases). V was shortened by 5 bases and J by 2 bases, with 17 bases between the two germline ends. This CDR3 is built from 16 residues. Germline assignment: CDR1 SGHTA and CDR2 FQGNSA. The CDR3 spells CASSTRGGLTTDTQYF. The CDR3 DNA follows: TGTGCCAGCAGCACCCGCGGGGGCCTAACCACAGATACGCAGTATTTT.

This clonotype showed up just a few times. The J gene is TRBJ1-2, the V gene TRBV7-8, with 8 nucleotides matching TRBD1. The trim removed 5 bases at V and 8 bases at J, leaving 19 bases unmatched. This CDR3 region has 17 residues. In germline, CDR1 is SGHVS, CDR2 FQNEAQ. Written as DNA, the CDR3 is TGTGCCAGCAGCCTTTTCGACAGGGGTCGGTTTGTGGGGGGCTACACCTTC. Translating it yields CASSLFDRGRFVGGYTF.

This clonotype was found many times. V is TRBV4-2 and J is TRBJ2-1; 10 nucleotides align to TRBD2. In germline, CDR1 is LGHNA, CDR2 YNFKEQ. V was clipped by 5 bases and J by 7 bases; unmatched bases: 8. The CDR3 runs to 15 residues. CDR3 nucleotides: TGTGCCAGCAGCTGGTTGGCTAGCGGGGGAAATGAGCAGTTCTTC. It encodes CASSWLASGGNEQFF.

The chain joins TRBV29-1 to TRBJ1-1, with D possibly TRBD1 on 5 matching bases. Germline CDR1 and CDR2: SQVTM and ANQGSEA. The CDR3 sequence is 12 residues long. Trimming left V 5 bases short and J 7 bases short, with 14 bases between. DNA for the CDR3: TGCAGCGTTATCGGGGCGGAGCTTGAAGCTTTCTTT. Translating gives CSVIGAELEAFF.

The CDR3 loop is CASSSPGRTDTQYF. CDR3 DNA sequence: TGTGCCAGCAGCTCCCCTGGGAGAACAGATACGCAGTATTTT. The chain combines TRBV7-6 with TRBJ2-3; D is perhaps TRBD2 (5 bases). CDR3 length: 14 amino acids. The V end lost 4 bases, the J end lost 3 bases, and 11 bases lay between the germline ends. CDR1 and CDR2 from the germline V gene are SGHVS and FNYEAQ.

The table lists this clonotype with a few counts. The chain is built from TRBV10-3 and TRBJ2-3, with D perhaps assigned TRBD1 or TRBD2 (5 bases each). Germline V lookup: CDR1 ENHRY, CDR2 SYGVKD. V was cut by 8 bases and J by 1 base, with 13 bases left in between. CDR3 length: 14 residues. CDR3 amino acids: CAIGRMGGTDTQYF. The CDR3, as DNA: TGTGCCATCGGTAGAATGGGGGGCACAGATACGCAGTATTTT.

The chain links TRBV6-2 or TRBV6-3 to TRBJ2-5; 9 nucleotides match TRBD1. This CDR3 spans 16 amino acids. V shed 2 bases and J 5 bases; nucleotides not matched to a gene: 9. Germline CDR1 MNHEY, CDR2 SVGEGT. The DNA for the CDR3 is TGTGCCAGCAGTTACCCCTGGACAGGGGCCCTGGAGACCCAGTACTTC. Residues: CASSYPWTGALETQYF.

The V call is TRBV7-9, the J call TRBJ2-5; D is unresolved. The V end lost 5 bases, the J end lost 4 bases, and 11 bases lay between the germline ends. Per germline, CDR1 SEHNR and CDR2 FQNEAQ (reference sequence). CDR3 length equals 13 residues. The CDR3 nucleotides read TGTGCCAGCAGCGAAATTCTAGGAGAGACCCAGTACTTC. Protein: CASSEILGETQYF. Full variable domain (remainder filled in from reference TRBV7-9 and TRBJ2-5): DTGVSQNPRHKITKRGQNVTFRCDPISEHNRLYWYRQTLGQGPEFLTYFQNEAQLEKSRLLSDRFSAERPKGSFSTLEIQRTEQGDSAMYLCASSEILGETQYFGPGTRLLVL.

The V gene is TRBV4-3, the J gene TRBJ2-7, with 9 bases that match TRBD1. The CDR3 has 16 residues. Germline values: CDR1 LGHNA, CDR2 YSLEER. The junction had 10 bases not matched to a gene; V was cut back by 5 bases and J by 2 bases. CDR3 sequence: CASSYSMTGGTYEQYF. The CDR3 DNA reads TGCGCCAGCAGCTACTCCATGACAGGGGGTACCTACGAGCAGTACTTC.

The genes are TRBV5-5 and TRBJ2-5; D may be TRBD2 (5 bases). CDR3 length: 12 amino acids. Germline CDR1 is SGHKS and CDR2 is YYEKEE (reference sequence). Trimming left V 6 bases short and J 7 bases short, with 13 bases between. CDR3 region: CASTRESGTQYF. DNA of the CDR3: TGTGCCAGCACTCGGGAATCGGGGACCCAGTACTTC.

Only a few counts were recorded for this clonotype. The chain joins TRBV4-2 to TRBJ1-6, with TRBD1 matching over 9 bases. There are 16 residues in the CDR3. With 1 base clipped from V and 8 bases from J, the junction kept 6 bases outside the gene matches. The germline V gene has CDR1 LGHNA and CDR2 YNFKEQ. In nucleotides, the CDR3 is TGTGCCAGCAGCCAAGTTCCGGGACAGGGCTATTCACCCCTCCACTTT. Amino acids: CASSQVPGQGYSPLHF.

The chain uses TRBV5-1 and TRBJ2-1; 7 bases align to TRBD2. CDR1 and CDR2 (germline): SGHRS, YFSETQ. The CDR3 totals 14 residues. The J segment lost 7 bases and the V segment lost 4 bases, leaving 8 bases of the junction unmatched. CDR3 loop: CASSRTGGENEQFF. The CDR3 DNA follows: TGCGCCAGCAGCAGGACTGGGGGGGAAAATGAGCAGTTCTTC.

This clonotype was observed at least ten times. The genes are TRBV19 and TRBJ2-1; D is unresolved. The CDR3 has 15 residues. Trimming removed 5 bases at V and 5 bases at J, with 16 bases between. Germline CDR1 LNHDA, CDR2 SQIVND (reference sequence). CDR3 loop: CASSVQSRSDNEQFF. For the CDR3, the DNA is TGTGCCAGTAGTGTGCAGTCGCGTTCGGACAATGAGCAGTTCTTC.

The chain combines TRBV4-3 with TRBJ1-3, with no clear D. The V gene lost 0 bases and the J gene lost 3 bases, with 12 bases spanning the gap. This CDR3 is built from 16 residues. Germline loops: CDR1 LGHNA, CDR2 YSLEER. The CDR3 reads CASSQDRARGGNTIYF. DNA for the CDR3: TGCGCCAGCAGCCAAGATCGGGCACGTGGTGGAAACACCATATATTTT.

The chain is built from TRBV28 and TRBJ2-7, with D maybe TRBD1 (6 bases). V lost 4 bases and J lost 6, with 10 bases in between. This CDR3 comprises 12 residues. From germline, CDR1 is MDHEN and CDR2 SYDVKM. DNA for the CDR3: TGTGCCAGCAGTTCCACAGGGCCCGAGCAGTACGTC. Translating gives CASSSTGPEQYV.

This clonotype was seen repeatedly, ten times or more. The chain couples TRBV6-2 or TRBV6-3 to TRBJ2-2; D uncertain. CDR1 and CDR2 from the germline V gene are MNHEY and SVGEGT. V dropped 8 bases and J dropped 6 bases, with 19 bases sitting between them. The CDR3 is 15 residues long. This CDR3 reads CASGDGNHQAGELFF. CDR3 nucleotide sequence: TGTGCCAGCGGAGACGGAAATCATCAAGCCGGGGAGCTGTTTTTT.

Ten or more counts support this clonotype. This chain joins TRBV7-8 and TRBJ2-4, with D perhaps matching TRBD1 or TRBD2 (5 bases each). There are 15 residues in the CDR3. The V and J ends lost 5 bases and 8 bases respectively, with 19 bases between them. In germline, CDR1 is SGHVS, CDR2 FQNEAQ. The CDR3 protein is CASSLGRDPWDIQYF. DNA of the CDR3: TGTGCCAGCAGCCTCGGCCGGGACCCATGGGACATTCAGTACTTC. Filled out from reference TRBV7-8 and TRBJ2-4, the complete variable domain reads GAGVSQSPRYKVAKRGQDVALRCDPISGHVSLFWYQQALGQGPEFLTYFQNEAQLDKSGLPSDRFFAERPEGSVSTLKIQRTQQEDSAVYLCASSLGRDPWDIQYFGAGTRLSVL.

In its sample, this clonotype was seen many times. The gene calls are TRBV5-6 and TRBJ1-2; D remains unclear. Trimming cost V 4 bases and J 0 bases, with 16 bases left between them. The CDR3 totals 16 residues. CDR1 SGHDT and CDR2 YYEEEE come from the germline V gene. The CDR3 spells CASSPRPEYTNYGYTF. The CDR3 DNA reads as TGTGCCAGCAGCCCCCGACCGGAATACACTAACTATGGCTACACCTTC.

In this sample, this clonotype turned up a few times. The chain carries TRBV29-1 and TRBJ1-2; perhaps TRBD1 as D (6 bases). CDR3 length: 14 amino acids. The germline CDR1 and CDR2 sequences are SQVTM and ANQGSEA. Trimming pared 2 bases from V and 2 bases from J, leaving 12 bases between. The CDR3 sequence: CSVETARGNYGYTF. In DNA, the CDR3 is TGCAGCGTTGAAACCGCCAGGGGAAACTATGGCTACACCTTC.